A single sample gave rise to the 30 T cell receptor beta chains below, sequenced in a study of shared clonotypes between healthy human individuals. Method: immunoSEQ multiplex PCR; TCRdb's copy keeps in-frame clones and lacks some. The top ten hold roughly 0.62% of the sample, which has around 980,000 clones, 70% to 80% seen once. Sequencing was carried out using memory CD4+ T cells from PBMCs. The subset here: CD45RA-negative fraction. These receptors were obtained from a young man in good health. Some clones in this sample may be carry-over from other donors' samples.

This clone has at least ten counts. CDR3 region: CASSLATFEYGEQFF. CDR3 sequence (DNA): TGTGCCAGCAGCTTAGCCACTTTTGAATATGGTGAGCAGTTCTTC. The chain recombines TRBV11-2 with TRBJ2-1; D is ambiguous. Germline CDR1 is SGHAT and CDR2 is FQNNGV. The CDR3 consists of 15 residues. V shed 1 base and J shed 9 bases, with 16 bases lying between them.

The gene calls are TRBV11-2 and TRBJ1-2, with a possible D match to TRBD1 (5 bases). This CDR3 has 15 amino acids. Germline V gives CDR1 SGHAT, CDR2 FQNNGV. Trimming pared 2 bases from V and 5 bases from J, leaving 15 bases between. CDR3 sequence (DNA): TGTGCCAGCAGCTTAATGGGGACCCCCTTTTATGGCTACACCTTC. Amino acids: CASSLMGTPFYGYTF.

This chain links TRBV10-3 with TRBJ1-1; D is possibly TRBD1 (5 bases). The germline V gene encodes CDR1 ENHRY and CDR2 SYGVKD. The CDR3 loop spans 13 amino acids. With 4 bases removed from V and 3 bases from J, the gap between germline ends came to 9 bases. CDR3 sequence reads: CAISVGVDTEAFF. The CDR3 nucleotides are TGTGCCATCAGTGTAGGGGTGGACACTGAAGCTTTCTTT.

The rearrangement links TRBV7-2 to TRBJ2-3; 11 positions match TRBD2. From germline, CDR1 is SGHTA and CDR2 FQGNSA. CDR3 length equals 16 residues. The trim removed 3 bases at V and 4 bases at J, leaving 6 bases unmatched. Here the CDR3 DNA reads TGTGCCAGCAGCTTTAGGACTAGCGGGCGCTCAGATACGCAGTATTTT. Translating it yields CASSFRTSGRSDTQYF.

With regard to this clone: The sample holds other DNA sequences that translate to the same CDR3. V usage is TRBV9 and J usage is TRBJ2-1; no definite D call. The CDR3 runs to 15 residues. V was pared by 0 bases and J by 3 bases, with 10 bases between. The germline V gene encodes CDR1 SGDLS and CDR2 YYNGEE. The CDR3 region is CASSVAGRSYNEQFF. The CDR3 nucleotides read TGTGCCAGCAGCGTAGCGGGCAGGAGCTACAATGAGCAGTTCTTC.

The chain is built from TRBV5-1 and TRBJ2-3; D is possibly TRBD1 (6 bases). The germline V and J ends were trimmed by 8 bases and 0 bases, with 13 bases remaining between them. CDR3 length equals 14 residues. Per the germline V gene, CDR1 is SGHRS and CDR2 is YFSETQ. The DNA for the CDR3 is TGCGCCAGTACCATGGGGGCTAGCACAGATACGCAGTATTTT. Translating gives CASTMGASTDTQYF.

J is TRBJ2-1 and V is TRBV2; 12 positions agree with TRBD2. The CDR3 covers 14 residues. Trimming at V came to 4 bases and at J to 9 bases, leaving 4 bases not matched to a gene. Germline CDR1 SNHLY, CDR2 FYNNEI. DNA of the CDR3: TGTGCCAGCAGTGGGTCTAGCGGGAGGGTTGAGCAGTTCTTC. The encoded protein is CASSGSSGRVEQFF. The variable domain in full, completed from reference TRBV2 and TRBJ2-1, reads EPEVTQTPSHQVTQMGQEVILRCVPISNHLYFYWYRQILGQKVEFLVSFYNNEISEKSEIFDDQFSVERPDGSNFTLKIRSTKLEDSAMYFCASSGSSGRVEQFFGPGTRLTVL.

V is TRBV6-5 and J is TRBJ1-5; D is ambiguous. The V gene's germline CDR1 is MNHEY and CDR2 SVGAGI. The V end lost 0 bases, the J end lost 7 bases, and 10 bases lay between the germline ends. CDR3 length equals 14 residues. The CDR3 protein is CASSYSSARQPQHF. The CDR3 DNA is TGTGCCAGCAGTTACTCTTCGGCCAGGCAGCCCCAGCATTTT.

The chain couples TRBV7-9 to TRBJ1-3, with D uncertain. Deletions cut 4 bases from V and 3 bases from J, with 7 bases between. The length of the CDR3 is 13 residues. The germline V gene has CDR1 SEHNR and CDR2 FQNEAQ (reference sequence). CDR3 protein: CASSSNFGNTIYF. For the CDR3, the DNA is TGTGCCAGCAGCTCCAACTTTGGAAACACCATATATTTT.

V usage is TRBV7-6 and J usage is TRBJ2-5; D may be TRBD1 (5 bases). V lost 5 bases and J lost 4, with 8 bases in between. Looked up from germline, CDR1 is SGHVS and CDR2 is FNYEAQ. The CDR3 consists of 12 residues. For the CDR3, the DNA is TGTGCCAGCAGCAGGGGTGGAGAGACCCAGTACTTC. The encoded protein is CASSRGGETQYF.

This clone was recorded only once. This chain connects TRBV7-6 to TRBJ2-7, with D tentatively TRBD2 (6 bases). CDR3 length: 13 amino acids. Deletions cut 0 bases from V and 5 bases from J, with 8 bases between. Germline CDR1 and CDR2: SGHVS and FNYEAQ. CDR3 sequence: CASSLAGEDEQYF. The CDR3 nucleotides are TGTGCCAGCAGCTTAGCGGGGGAGGACGAGCAGTACTTC.

This chain joins TRBV4-2 and TRBJ2-3; the D gene is possibly TRBD1 (5 bases). Trimming stripped 3 bases from V and 1 base from J, with 8 bases between. The V gene's germline CDR1 is LGHNA and CDR2 YNFKEQ. The CDR3 is 14 residues long. In DNA form, the CDR3 reads TGTGCCAGCAGCCAGGGCAGGGGCACAGATACGCAGTATTTT. Protein sequence: CASSQGRGTDTQYF.

This clone was recorded only once. Other DNA sequences from this sample encode an identical CDR3 as well. This chain links TRBV30 with TRBJ2-3; D unclear. CDR1 and CDR2 (germline): GTSNPN, SVGIG (reference sequence). CDR3 length equals 13 residues. Trimming pared 0 bases from V and 4 bases from J, leaving 8 bases between. The CDR3 DNA follows: TGTGCCTGGAGTGTACTTTCCGCAGATACGCAGTATTTT. It encodes CAWSVLSADTQYF.

This clone was found a few times. The V and J genes are TRBV28 and TRBJ1-2; the D is unclear. CDR1 MDHEN and CDR2 SYDVKM come from the germline V gene. The CDR3 is 12 residues long. Trimming shortened V by 4 bases and J by 7 bases, and 10 bases separated the two germline ends. For the CDR3, the DNA is TGTGCCAGCAGTTCCTCCGCGGTTGGCTACACCTTC. Protein: CASSSSAVGYTF.

The chain couples TRBV30 to TRBJ2-5; TRBD2 matches 8 bases. Unmatched junction bases numbered 11, after V lost 3 bases and J lost 5 bases. The CDR3 loop spans 15 amino acids. Germline CDR1 and CDR2: GTSNPN and SVGIG (reference sequence). The CDR3 here is CAWSPQRRGRETQYF. CDR3 bases: TGTGCCTGGAGCCCTCAAAGGCGCGGGAGGGAGACCCAGTACTTC.

CDR3 nucleotides: TGTGCCTGGTGTCGCGGGGGCTCCTACGAGCAGTACTTC. This translates into CAWCRGGSYEQYF. The genes are TRBV30 and TRBJ2-7; 7 bases match TRBD2. This CDR3 contains 13 residues. Germline values: CDR1 GTSNPN, CDR2 SVGIG (reference sequence). Losses at the gene ends were 5 bases for V and 0 bases for J; bases not matched to a gene: 4.

The chain recombines TRBV28 with TRBJ1-5, with 7 bases identical to TRBD1. This CDR3 is 14 amino acids long. The germline CDR1 and CDR2 sequences are MDHEN and SYDVKM. V dropped 6 bases and J dropped 4; count of bases not matched to a gene: 6. The CDR3 DNA reads TGTGCCAGCAGGACTCAGGGGGAGAATCAGCCCCAGCATTTT. This encodes CASRTQGENQPQHF.

The sample holds a few counts of this clone. The gene calls are TRBV6-5 and TRBJ1-2; 7 nucleotides line up with TRBD1. CDR3 length equals 14 residues. Germline-derived CDR1 and CDR2 are MNHEY and SVGAGI. J gave up 4 bases and V 6 bases, and 8 bases lay outside the gene matches. The CDR3 protein is CASRRQGMAYGYTF. The CDR3 DNA reads TGTGCCAGCAGACGACAGGGAATGGCCTATGGCTACACCTTC.

V gene TRBV2 combines with J gene TRBJ2-1; a weak D match, TRBD1 (6 bases). V lost 3 bases and J 0 bases, leaving 6 bases between the germline ends. Germline assignment: CDR1 SNHLY and CDR2 FYNNEI. The CDR3 totals 14 residues. CDR3 amino acids: CASSEDSSYNEQFF. The CDR3 nucleotides read TGTGCCAGCAGTGAGGACAGCTCCTACAATGAGCAGTTCTTC.

In this sample, this clone turned up once. The V call is TRBV7-9, the J call TRBJ2-7; TRBD2 matches at 9 bases. The J segment lost 9 bases and the V segment lost 1 base, leaving 7 bases of the junction unmatched. The CDR3 runs 14 residues. CDR1 and CDR2 from the germline V gene are SEHNR and FQNEAQ (reference sequence). This chain's CDR3 is CASSLDGGRAGQYF. CDR3 nucleotide sequence: TGTGCCAGCAGCTTAGACGGCGGGAGGGCCGGGCAGTACTTC.

The chain couples TRBV7-3 to TRBJ1-6; D not certain. Germline lookup yields CDR1 SGHTA and CDR2 FQGTGA. The CDR3 loop spans 12 amino acids. V was cut by 3 bases and J by 10 bases, with 7 bases left in between. For the CDR3, the DNA is TGTGCCAGCAGCTTTCAAGGGTCACCCCTCCACTTT. Translated, it gives CASSFQGSPLHF.

This sequence joins TRBV28 and TRBJ2-1; D unresolved. Germline-derived CDR1 and CDR2 are MDHEN and SYDVKM. Between the trimmed V and J ends, which lost 8 bases and 5 bases, there was a span of 10 bases. The CDR3 extends over 12 amino acids. This CDR3 is CASGEPHNEQFF. The DNA of the CDR3 is TGTGCCAGCGGGGAACCCCACAATGAGCAGTTCTTC.

This clone was seen more than once but under ten times. Other DNA sequences in this sample translate to the same CDR3. V gene TRBV9 combines with J gene TRBJ2-1; D is undetermined. The V and J ends lost 0 bases and 10 bases respectively, with 5 bases between them. Germline V gene sequence: CDR1 SGDLS, CDR2 YYNGEE. The length of the CDR3 is 11 residues. The CDR3 coding sequence is TGTGCCAGCAGCGTAGAGGGAGAGCAGTTCTTC. Translated: CASSVEGEQFF.

This clone was observed a single time. This chain links TRBV19 with TRBJ1-2, with 7 bases aligning to TRBD1. Germline V lookup: CDR1 LNHDA, CDR2 SQIVND (reference sequence). The CDR3 is 13 residues long. V lost 9 bases, J lost 6 bases, and 10 bases stayed unmatched. This chain's CDR3 is CASRIQGYDGYTF. The CDR3 DNA follows: TGTGCCAGCAGAATACAGGGGTACGATGGCTACACCTTC.

V is TRBV4-3 and J is TRBJ2-3; D might be TRBD1 or TRBD2, each matching 6 bases. CDR1 and CDR2 from the germline V gene are LGHNA and YSLEER. V lost 0 bases to trimming and J lost 2 bases, with 18 bases between them. The CDR3 sequence is 18 residues long. The CDR3 protein is CASSQELGAGGNTDTQYF. The DNA for the CDR3 is TGCGCCAGCAGCCAAGAGTTGGGGGCAGGAGGGAACACAGATACGCAGTATTTT.

V and J are TRBV6-6 and TRBJ2-3; no reliable D call. The length of the CDR3 is 15 residues. Looked up from germline, CDR1 is MNHNY and CDR2 is SVGAGI (reference sequence). The V end lost 0 bases, the J end lost 1 base, and 8 bases lay between the germline ends. DNA of the CDR3: TGTGCCAGCAGTTACTCCTCTCACGGCACAGATACGCAGTATTTT. This encodes CASSYSSHGTDTQYF.

V is TRBV28 and J is TRBJ1-5, with 10 bases lining up with TRBD1. V was clipped by 3 bases and J by 7 bases; unmatched bases: 6. The CDR3 consists of 15 residues. CDR1 is MDHEN and CDR2 is SYDVKM in the germline V gene. As DNA, the CDR3 is TGTGCCAGCAGTTTCGACAGGGGGCGTCGACAGCCCCAGCATTTT. Protein sequence: CASSFDRGRRQPQHF. The full variable domain, with the rest looked up from reference TRBV28 and TRBJ1-5, is DVKVTQSSRYLVKRTGEKVFLECVQDMDHENMFWYRQDPGLGLRLIYFSYDVKMKEKGDIPEGYSVSREKKERFSLILESASTNQTSMYLCASSFDRGRRQPQHFGDGTRLSIL.

The chain has TRBV28 and TRBJ2-2, with 8 bases identical to TRBD2. CDR3 length: 14 residues. V shed 3 bases, J shed 5 bases, and the junction held 2 bases outside the gene matches. CDR1 is MDHEN, CDR2 SYDVKM, per germline. CDR3 coding DNA: TGTGCCAGCAGTTTTACGGGAGGGACCGGGGAGCTGTTTTTT. Amino acid sequence: CASSFTGGTGELFF.

This clone was found once. J is TRBJ2-7 and V is TRBV11-1; perhaps TRBD1 as D (7 bases). The CDR3 loop spans 15 amino acids. The ends were cut back, 5 bases at V and 3 bases at J, with 17 bases in the middle. Germline values: CDR1 SGHAT, CDR2 FQDESV (reference sequence). The CDR3 region has the DNA TGTGCCAGCAGCCCTTGGAGGGACAGAGACTACGAGCAGTACTTC. Protein: CASSPWRDRDYEQYF. The complete variable domain, with remaining parts taken from reference TRBV11-1 and TRBJ2-7, reads EAEVAQSPRYKITEKSQAVAFWCDPISGHATLYWYRQILGQGPELLVQFQDESVVDDSQLPKDRFSAERLKGVDSTLKIQPAELGDSAMYLCASSPWRDRDYEQYFGPGTRLTVT.

About this clone: The sample contains more than one DNA sequence encoding this CDR3. The chain combines TRBV11-2 with TRBJ2-1; D unclear. The germline V gene encodes CDR1 SGHAT and CDR2 FQNNGV. The V and J ends lost 5 bases and 7 bases respectively, with 6 bases between them. This CDR3 spans 11 amino acids. The CDR3 sequence is CASSLRNEQFF. DNA for the CDR3: TGTGCCAGCAGCCTTCGGAATGAGCAGTTCTTC.